The 30 T cell receptor beta chains below come from one sample, sequenced in a study of blood T cell repertoires in COVID-19. TCRdb keeps only in-frame clones here, not all; method: immunoSEQ multiplex PCR. This sample carries hundreds of thousands of clones, approximately 87% of them seen once, and the ten largest clones take roughly a tenth. Input material: PBMCs or T cells enriched from blood (not recorded which). The receptors come from a woman aged 50 to 65 who had recovered from COVID-19.

The gene calls are TRBV2 and TRBJ2-1; weak D call: TRBD2 (6 bases). V was clipped by 2 bases and J by 2 bases, with 13 bases between them. The CDR3 has 16 amino acids. Germline-derived CDR1 and CDR2 are SNHLY and FYNNEI. CDR3 bases: TGTGCCAGCAGTGAATTTCATCGGGGGACCTACAATGAGCAGTTCTTC. Translation gives CASSEFHRGTYNEQFF.

The rearrangement uses TRBV4-3 and TRBJ2-2, with TRBD2 as a possible D gene (6 bases). The germline V and J ends were trimmed by 4 bases and 0 bases, with 12 bases remaining between them. The CDR3 sequence is 16 residues long. The V gene's germline CDR1 is LGHNA and CDR2 YSLEER. The CDR3 DNA follows: TGCGCCAGCAGCCGGAGGGGAGGAACGAACACCGGGGAGCTGTTTTTT. Amino acids: CASSRRGGTNTGELFF.

This sequence joins TRBV2 and TRBJ2-3, with TRBD1 identical over 9 bases. Losses at the gene ends were 7 bases for V and 4 bases for J; bases not matched to a gene: 9. The CDR3 runs to 15 residues. Germline values: CDR1 SNHLY, CDR2 FYNNEI. CDR3 bases: TGTGCCAGCACCTGGTCCACAGGGGGCCCAGATACGCAGTATTTT. This translates into CASTWSTGGPDTQYF.

The chain carries TRBV2 and TRBJ1-1; a weak D match, TRBD1 (5 bases). Trimming took 3 bases from V and 2 from J, leaving 13 bases between them. CDR1 and CDR2 (germline): SNHLY, FYNNEI. CDR3 length: 15 residues. CDR3 sequence reads: CASSDRALGNTEAFF. The CDR3 nucleotides read TGTGCCAGCAGTGACAGGGCCCTAGGTAACACTGAAGCTTTCTTT.

J is TRBJ1-4 and V is TRBV4-1, with 10 bases aligning to TRBD1. With V trimmed by 3 bases and J by 7 bases, 5 bases remained unmatched. This CDR3 contains 15 residues. Germline loops: CDR1 MGHRA, CDR2 YSYEKL. The CDR3 nucleotides are TGCGCCAGCAGCCAGCTCCGGGACAGGGGTGAAAAACTGTTTTTT. This gives the protein CASSQLRDRGEKLFF.

The V gene is TRBV9, the J gene TRBJ1-1; weak D call: TRBD1 (6 bases). The CDR3 has 15 residues. Germline values: CDR1 SGDLS, CDR2 YYNGEE. The V end lost 0 bases, the J end lost 9 bases, and 18 bases lay between the germline ends. Here the CDR3 reads CASSVGQAQTEQAFF. The CDR3 nucleotides read TGTGCCAGCAGCGTAGGACAGGCCCAAACCGAACAAGCTTTCTTT.

The rearrangement uses TRBV27 and TRBJ1-5; tentative D call: TRBD1 (5 bases). CDR3 size: 13 residues. The germline V and J ends were trimmed by 5 bases and 7 bases, with 12 bases remaining between them. Germline-derived CDR1 and CDR2 are MNHEY and SMNVEV (reference sequence). The CDR3 spells CASSNQGWQPQHF. CDR3 nucleotide sequence: TGTGCCAGCAGTAACCAGGGTTGGCAGCCCCAGCATTTT.

J is TRBJ2-1 and V is TRBV18, with TRBD1 matching 7 bases. Germline CDR1 reads KGHSH; CDR2 reads LQKENI. The CDR3 runs to 17 residues. V dropped 3 bases and J dropped 7; count of bases not matched to a gene: 15. CDR3 loop: CASSPGQVHDLANEQFF. DNA of the CDR3: TGTGCCAGCTCACCTGGACAGGTCCATGATCTCGCGAATGAGCAGTTCTTC.

This clone was seen just once. The chain is built from TRBV28 and TRBJ1-2; 7 bases are a match to TRBD1. The V and J ends lost 7 bases and 4 bases, in that order; junction bases with no gene match: 15. This CDR3 contains 16 residues. Germline values: CDR1 MDHEN, CDR2 SYDVKM. CDR3 coding DNA: TGTGCCAGCAAGCAAATTTGGGACAGCGATGTCTATGGCTACACCTTC. This gives the protein CASKQIWDSDVYGYTF.

The chain recombines TRBV29-1 with TRBJ2-3; 8 bases agree with TRBD2. Trimming took 2 bases from V and 2 from J; bases not matched to a gene: 9. Germline-derived CDR1 and CDR2 are SQVTM and ANQGSEA. CDR3 length equals 16 residues. The CDR3: CSVEPQRGTTTDTQYF. As DNA, the CDR3 is TGCAGCGTTGAACCTCAGCGGGGGACGACCACAGATACGCAGTATTTT.

The gene calls are TRBV18 and TRBJ1-1; D possibly corresponds to TRBD1 (6 bases). CDR1 is KGHSH, CDR2 LQKENI, per germline. The V and J ends lost 3 bases and 2 bases respectively, with 19 bases between them. The CDR3 runs to 17 residues. CDR3 coding DNA: TGTGCCAGCTCACCTGTTTTGGCAGGGGTCGGTAACACTGAAGCTTTCTTT. The encoded protein is CASSPVLAGVGNTEAFF.

CDR3 in DNA: TGTGCCAGTAGTCCTCTCCTTTTAGACAGGAGGGAAGCTTTCTTT. Protein sequence: CASSPLLLDRREAFF. This sequence joins TRBV19 and TRBJ1-1; tentative D call: TRBD1 (6 bases). This CDR3 is 15 amino acids long. Per germline, CDR1 LNHDA and CDR2 SQIVND (reference sequence). Trimming left V 5 bases short and J 8 bases short, with 21 bases between.

The chain carries TRBV5-6 and TRBJ1-2, with TRBD1 identical over 8 bases. There are 13 residues in the CDR3. J gave up 8 bases and V 4 bases, and 7 bases lay outside the gene matches. CDR1 and CDR2 (germline): SGHDT, YYEEEE. DNA for the CDR3: TGTGCCAGCAGCCCCCGGGCAGGGGGCGGCTACACCTTC. Translated, it gives CASSPRAGGGYTF.

The chain employs TRBV11-1 and TRBJ1-4; D gene ambiguous. This CDR3 has 12 residues. CDR1 is SGHAT, CDR2 FQDESV, per germline (reference sequence). Between the trimmed V and J ends, which lost 1 base and 8 bases, there was a span of 5 bases. The DNA of the CDR3 is TGTGCCAGCAGCTTAGACCGGGAAAAACTGTTTTTT. It is translated as CASSLDREKLFF.

V and J are TRBV28 and TRBJ2-2, with D possibly matching TRBD2 (5 bases). Germline CDR1 reads MDHEN; CDR2 reads SYDVKM. The length of the CDR3 is 15 residues. V was trimmed by 2 bases and J by 2 bases, leaving 9 bases between them. The CDR3 sequence is CASSLTTRNTGELFF. DNA for the CDR3: TGTGCCAGCAGTTTAACCACTAGAAACACCGGGGAGCTGTTTTTT. The full variable domain, in which reference TRBV28 and TRBJ2-2 provide the parts outside the CDR3, is DVKVTQSSRYLVKRTGEKVFLECVQDMDHENMFWYRQDPGLGLRLIYFSYDVKMKEKGDIPEGYSVSREKKERFSLILESASTNQTSMYLCASSLTTRNTGELFFGEGSRLTVL.

V and J are TRBV5-1 and TRBJ1-6; D call uncertain. This CDR3 comprises 13 residues. Deletions cut 1 base from V and 8 bases from J, with 7 bases between. Germline V gene sequence: CDR1 SGHRS, CDR2 YFSETQ. In DNA, the CDR3 is TGCGCCAGCAGCTTGTTAACGGATTCACCCCTCCACTTT. Protein product: CASSLLTDSPLHF.

This chain joins TRBV4-1 and TRBJ2-1, with D maybe TRBD1 (6 bases). Germline-derived CDR1 and CDR2 are MGHRA and YSYEKL. CDR3 length equals 16 residues. V was trimmed by 5 bases and J by 4 bases, leaving 18 bases between them. CDR3 sequence: CASSSGTPHGYNEQFF. The CDR3 DNA reads TGCGCCAGCAGCTCAGGGACACCCCACGGGTACAATGAGCAGTTCTTC.

The chain couples TRBV30 to TRBJ1-2; the D gene is possibly TRBD1 (6 bases). The V and J ends lost 2 bases and 5 bases respectively, with 15 bases between them. The CDR3 is 14 residues long. Germline loops: CDR1 GTSNPN, CDR2 SVGIG (reference sequence). CDR3: CAWSPPTTGYGYTF. Written as DNA, the CDR3 is TGTGCCTGGAGTCCGCCTACAACAGGGTATGGCTACACCTTC.

Only one count was recorded for this clone. The V gene is TRBV6-5, the J gene TRBJ2-2, with D tentatively TRBD1 (6 bases). V gave up 6 bases and J gave up 7 bases, with 15 bases separating them. Per germline, CDR1 MNHEY and CDR2 SVGAGI. The CDR3 spans 14 residues. DNA of the CDR3: TGTGCCAGCAGAAAACAACAGGGAGACGGGGAGCTGTTTTTT. Its translation is CASRKQQGDGELFF.

The chain links TRBV4-2 to TRBJ1-5, with D hard to call. V was shortened by 2 bases and J by 3 bases, with 5 bases between the two germline ends. This CDR3 is 13 amino acids long. CDR1 and CDR2 (germline): LGHNA, YNFKEQ. CDR3 residues: CASSQYNNQPQHF. In nucleotides, the CDR3 is TGTGCCAGCAGCCAATATAACAATCAGCCCCAGCATTTT.

The chain has TRBV7-2 and TRBJ2-3, with 10 bases aligning to TRBD1. Per the germline V gene, CDR1 is SGHTA and CDR2 is FQGNSA. V trimming: 5 bases; J trimming: 5 bases; junction bases outside the gene matches: 1. The CDR3 has 13 residues. The CDR3 reads CASSRDRGDTQYF. DNA of the CDR3: TGTGCCAGCAGCCGGGACAGGGGAGATACGCAGTATTTT.

This rearrangement joins TRBV9 to TRBJ2-5; 8 bases align to TRBD2. Germline V CDR1 and CDR2: SGDLS, YYNGEE. CDR3 length: 15 residues. Unmatched junction bases numbered 3, after V lost 1 base and J lost 1 base. The CDR3 protein is CASSVTGGAQETQYF. CDR3 coding DNA: TGTGCCAGCAGCGTAACCGGGGGGGCCCAAGAGACCCAGTACTTC.

The J gene is TRBJ1-2, the V gene TRBV6-5; no definite D call. V lost 2 bases and J 4 bases, leaving 8 bases between the germline ends. The germline V gene has CDR1 MNHEY and CDR2 SVGAGI. The CDR3 extends over 13 amino acids. The CDR3 nucleotides are TGTGCCAGCAGTTACGGCAATGGCTATGGCTACACCTTC. It codes for CASSYGNGYGYTF.

This chain uses TRBV11-2 with TRBJ2-7, with TRBD2 matching 7 bases. Germline values: CDR1 SGHAT, CDR2 FQNNGV. Trimming cost V 0 bases and J 10 bases; bases outside gene matches: 18. This CDR3 is 17 amino acids long. CDR3 in DNA: TGTGCCAGCAGCTTAGATCCCTACGCGGGGGTATATTTAGAACAGTACTTC. Amino acid sequence: CASSLDPYAGVYLEQYF.

The chain employs TRBV4-2 and TRBJ1-5; D perhaps matches TRBD1 (5 bases). This CDR3 region has 22 residues. In germline, CDR1 is LGHNA, CDR2 YNFKEQ. Trimming took 0 bases from V and 7 from J, leaving 34 bases between them. CDR3 in DNA: TGTGCCAGCAGCCAAGACATCACAACAGGACGGTTCGACCCTCCATCCGACCAGCCCCAGCATTTT. Protein: CASSQDITTGRFDPPSDQPQHF.

The CDR3 DNA is TGTGCCAGCAGCCAAGAACCGGGACAGGGAAACACCGGGGAGCTGTTTTTT. Amino acid sequence: CASSQEPGQGNTGELFF. The chain joins TRBV4-2 to TRBJ2-2; 9 positions match TRBD1. This CDR3 contains 17 residues. The J segment lost 2 bases and the V segment lost 0 bases, leaving 4 bases of the junction unmatched. Germline assignment: CDR1 LGHNA and CDR2 YNFKEQ.

The chain couples TRBV9 to TRBJ2-2; 10 bases agree with TRBD1. CDR1 and CDR2 (germline): SGDLS, YYNGEE. With 3 bases clipped from V and 4 bases from J, the junction kept 12 bases outside the gene matches. There are 18 residues in the CDR3. CDR3 amino acids: CASSGRDRGHLITGELFF. Written as DNA, the CDR3 is TGTGCCAGCAGCGGACGGGACAGGGGTCATTTAATCACCGGGGAGCTGTTTTTT.

This clone occurred once. The chain uses TRBV7-8 and TRBJ1-1, with D tentatively TRBD1 (6 bases). The CDR3 has 14 amino acids. Between the trimmed V and J ends, which lost 4 bases and 5 bases, there was a span of 14 bases. From germline, CDR1 is SGHVS and CDR2 FQNEAQ. DNA for the CDR3: TGTGCCAGCAGCTCCGACAGGATGGGGACTGAAGCTTTCTTT. This codes for CASSSDRMGTEAFF.

This clone was seen a few times. The genes are TRBV7-2 and TRBJ2-3; 12 positions match TRBD2. The germline CDR1 and CDR2 sequences are SGHTA and FQGNSA. Trimming cost V 1 base and J 0 bases; bases outside gene matches: 5. This CDR3 is 18 amino acids long. The CDR3 DNA reads TGTGCCAGCAGCTTAGAGGCTAGCGGGGGGGCTAGCACAGATACGCAGTATTTT. Its translation: CASSLEASGGASTDTQYF.

This rearrangement joins TRBV3-1 (or the pseudogene TRBV3-2) to TRBJ1-1, with D unresolved. CDR3 length: 16 residues. V was trimmed by 1 base and J by 2 bases, leaving 14 bases between them. In germline, CDR1 is LGHDT, CDR2 YNNKEL (reference sequence). This chain's CDR3 is CASSQGRGKGNTEAFF. The CDR3 DNA sequence: TGTGCCAGCAGCCAAGGACGCGGGAAGGGAAACACTGAAGCTTTCTTT.